This entry concerns a single T cell receptor beta chain. In its sample, this clonotype was seen a few times. There is no known antigen for this receptor. No per-base quality is available; no much larger clone lies one base away. CDR3 length: 13 amino acids, cysteine to phenylalanine. Just CDR3 DNA is preserved here, 39 bases in frame from base 1. CDR1 SGHTA and CDR2 FQGNSA are derived from the germline V gene. The germline ends are 8 bases apart after V is trimmed by 5 bases and J by 1 base. The study was a case-control design nested within a healthcare worker cohort in London, UK, with weekly nasopharyngeal swab PCR tests and blood sampling. Healthcare workers were enrolled in the week of the UK lockdown, from 23 to 31 March 2020, and were followed every week for up to roughly 15 weeks. The data belong to a study of early T cells in non-severe SARS-CoV-2 infection (dated by TCRdb to about 2021). Regarding the complete study: TCR sequencing used bulk RNA from unsorted whole blood, so alpha and beta chains could not be paired.

General findings and caveats noted by the study authors: VDJdb matching was skewed toward anti-spike CD8 responses and likely underestimated virus-specific expansions by missing private and CD4 specificities.

Library preparation used 5' RACE. TCRdb names NextSeq 500 as the instrument used. Unique molecular identifiers were attached to individual cDNA molecules in the TCR library protocol so that sequencing error and PCR bias could be corrected. Sequencing covered both TCR alpha and beta chains, and within each sample the abundances of alpha and beta sequences were tightly co-correlated. On the study's bioinformatics: Decombinator V4 was used to perform V gene, J gene and CDR3 annotation of TCR sequences. Expanded TCRs were defined as changing significantly between any two time points under a Poisson model with p below 0.0001. TCR abundances were normalised to the total number of TCRs sequenced per sample and were expressed as counts per million. TRAV1-2 paired with TRAJ12, TRAJ20 or TRAJ33 defined MAIT TCRs, while TRAV10 paired with TRAJ18 defined iNKT TCRs. A search of VDJdb, accessed on 1 November 2021, was run for TCRs annotated to CMV, EBV and SARS-CoV-2, with TCRs annotated for multiple antigens excluded. TCRdb cleaned the public reads at Q25 with fastp, built clones with MiXCR and kept in-frame beta chains. Identical CDR3 protein sequences are pooled into one entry, listed with their most common genes and DNA. The authors' filters were not applied to this entry. Across this sample there are about 83,000 distinct CDR3 sequences, with about 13% seen only once. The ten largest account for 1.4% of the sample.

The sequencing input was whole blood. The chain employs TRBV7-2 and TRBJ1-1; the D gene lacks a confident call. This TCR was sampled from an adult who was a healthcare worker with PCR-confirmed SARS-CoV-2 infection or an uninfected control (not recorded which). CDR3 protein: CASSQTRNTEAFF. The DNA reads as follows: TGTGCCAGCAGCCAGACAAGGAACACTGAAGCTTTCTTT.